This TCR beta chain was obtained from a study of regulatory T cells in long-lasting Graves disease. V was cut by 4 bases and J by 0 bases, with 10 bases left in between. From germline, CDR1 is SQVTM and CDR2 ANQGSEA. This CDR3 has 15 amino acids. Sample time point: newly diagnosed GD, antithyroid drugs for less than 3 months. After RNA was extracted from PBMCs, the TCR library was made from it. Building the TCR beta libraries relied on iRepertoire HTBI primers, and CDR3 regions underwent Arm-PCR. TCRdb re-called the multiplex PCR reads through MiXCR, storing one row per CDR3 protein. Of 420,000 or so distinct CDR3 sequences listed, less than 20% are singletons. These data are also associated with another study on T cells in Graves' hyperthyroidism and ophthalmopathy.

This sequence was found in a woman aged 18-29 years with Graves disease. The sequencing used peripheral blood mononuclear cells (PBMCs), collected at new diagnosis, from a patient treated with antithyroid drugs. J is TRBJ1-6 and V is TRBV29-1; D not resolved. The chain's CDR3 is CSVAVGGSYNSPLHF. CDR3 nucleotides: TGCAGCGTTGCTGTGGGAGGCTCCTATAATTCACCCCTCCACTTT. The full variable domain, completed using reference TRBV29-1 and TRBJ1-6, is SAVISQKPSRDICQRGTSLTIQCQVDSQVTMMFWYRQQPGQSLTLIATANQGSEATYESGFVIDKFPISRPNLTFSTLTVSNMSPEDSSIYLCSVAVGGSYNSPLHFGNGTRLTVT.